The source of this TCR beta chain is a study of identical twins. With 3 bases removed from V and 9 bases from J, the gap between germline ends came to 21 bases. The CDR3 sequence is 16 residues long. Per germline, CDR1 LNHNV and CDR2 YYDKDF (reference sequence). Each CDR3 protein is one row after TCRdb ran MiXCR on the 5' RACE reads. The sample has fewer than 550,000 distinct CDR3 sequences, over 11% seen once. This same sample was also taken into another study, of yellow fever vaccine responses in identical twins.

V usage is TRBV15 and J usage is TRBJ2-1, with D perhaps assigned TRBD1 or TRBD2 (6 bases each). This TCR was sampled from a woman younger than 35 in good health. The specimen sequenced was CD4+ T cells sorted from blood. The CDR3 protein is CATSRAPGVWDTEQFF. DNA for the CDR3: TGTGCCACCAGCAGGGCCCCGGGGGTGTGGGACACTGAGCAGTTCTTC.